This entry lists 15 T cell receptor beta chains sequenced from one sample in a study of blood T cell repertoires in COVID-19. Clones were sequenced by immunoSEQ multiplex PCR, and TCRdb holds only the in-frame ones, with some missing. The table includes approximately 250,000 clones, about 91% detected once. Sequenced: PBMCs or T cells enriched from blood (not recorded which). Source of these receptors: a woman between 40 and 50 years old with acute COVID-19.

The chain couples TRBV6-4 to TRBJ2-1; 8 nucleotides agree with TRBD2. After removal of 0 bases from V and 12 bases from J, the junction contained 10 bases not matched to a gene. Germline V gene lookup returns CDR1 MRHNA and CDR2 SNTAGT. The CDR3 extends over 15 amino acids. This CDR3 is CASSDSGVTAGGQFF. For the CDR3, the DNA is TGTGCCAGCAGTGACTCTGGGGTTACCGCGGGGGGGCAGTTCTTC.

J is TRBJ2-7 and V is TRBV5-6; tentatively, D is TRBD1 (5 bases). Trimming cost V 1 base and J 2 bases, with 19 bases left between them. Germline V lookup: CDR1 SGHDT, CDR2 YYEEEE. This CDR3 contains 17 residues. The CDR3 loop is CASSLRPRADWTYEQYV. The CDR3 DNA reads as TGTGCCAGCAGCTTGCGACCCAGGGCTGACTGGACCTACGAGCAGTACGTC.

The gene calls are TRBV6-2 or TRBV6-3 and TRBJ2-5; TRBD2 matches 7 bases. This CDR3 contains 15 residues. The V segment lost 2 bases and the J segment 4 bases; nucleotides outside the gene matches: 7. The V gene's germline CDR1 is MNHEY and CDR2 SVGEGT. The CDR3 DNA is TGTGCCAGCAGTTACGGTAGATTAGCGGGAGAGACCCAGTACTTC. Its protein product is CASSYGRLAGETQYF.

The V gene is TRBV27, the J gene TRBJ2-1; 8 nucleotides agree with TRBD2. Trimming took 2 bases from V and 7 from J; bases not matched to a gene: 7. CDR1 is MNHEY and CDR2 is SMNVEV in the germline V gene (reference sequence). This CDR3 has 15 residues. The CDR3 is CASSLLAGPGNEQFF. The CDR3, as DNA: TGTGCCAGCAGTTTACTAGCGGGCCCGGGGAATGAGCAGTTCTTC.

The rearrangement joins TRBV7-3 to TRBJ2-2; 11 bases align to TRBD2. V trimming: 2 bases; J trimming: 6 bases; junction bases outside the gene matches: 2. In germline, CDR1 is SGHTA, CDR2 FQGTGA. This CDR3 comprises 15 residues. The CDR3 here is CASSLLLAGAGELFF. Written as DNA, the CDR3 is TGTGCCAGCAGCTTATTACTAGCGGGAGCCGGGGAGCTGTTTTTT. Complete variable domain (other parts from reference TRBV7-3 and TRBJ2-2): GAGVSQTPSNKVTEKGKYVELRCDPISGHTALYWYRQSLGQGPEFLIYFQGTGAADDSGLPNDRFFAVRPEGSVSTLKIQRTERGDSAVYLCASSLLLAGAGELFFGEGSRLTVL.

On this clone itself: The same CDR3 also results from other DNA sequences found in this sample. The chain links TRBV24-1 to TRBJ1-2; D unclear. There are 12 residues in the CDR3. CDR1 and CDR2 from the germline V gene are KGHDR and SFDVKD. The V end was cut by 3 bases, the J end by 4 bases, with 5 bases between. CDR3 coding DNA: TGTGCCACCAGTGATAGCGGCTATGGCTACACCTTC. Translated: CATSDSGYGYTF.

The chain uses TRBV3-1 (or the pseudogene TRBV3-2) and TRBJ1-2, with 10 nucleotides matching TRBD1. The V gene's germline CDR1 is LGHDT and CDR2 YNNKEL (reference sequence). The CDR3 sequence is 15 residues long. V lost 5 bases and J lost 6; bases outside the gene matches: 9. The CDR3 spells CASSSGGQGIHGYTF. CDR3 in DNA: TGTGCCAGCAGCAGCGGGGGACAGGGGATCCATGGCTACACCTTC.

The chain is built from TRBV24-1 and TRBJ1-2; TRBD1 might be the D (6 bases). The CDR3 has 12 amino acids. Germline V lookup: CDR1 KGHDR, CDR2 SFDVKD. Trimming took 4 bases from V and 6 from J, leaving 8 bases between them. The CDR3 loop is CATSEYRDGYTF. The DNA for the CDR3 is TGTGCCACCAGTGAGTACAGGGATGGCTACACCTTC.

The genes are TRBV27 and TRBJ2-5; 8 nucleotides align to TRBD1. J lost 5 bases, V lost 2 bases, and 13 bases had no gene match. The CDR3 covers 17 residues. Germline V gene data show CDR1 as MNHEY and CDR2 as SMNVEV (reference sequence). Here the CDR3 DNA reads TGTGCCAGCAGTTTAGCAGGGGGCAGAGAGGGTTGGGAGACCCAGTACTTC. This translates into CASSLAGGREGWETQYF.

The gene calls are TRBV4-2 and TRBJ1-3, with D perhaps TRBD1 (5 bases). Germline V gives CDR1 LGHNA, CDR2 YNFKEQ. CDR3 length: 16 residues. V shed 5 bases and J shed 0 bases, with 14 bases lying between them. CDR3 region: CASSAHGATSGNTIYF. CDR3 nucleotides: TGTGCCAGCAGCGCGCATGGGGCCACCTCTGGAAACACCATATATTTT.

The rearrangement uses TRBV28 and TRBJ2-7; 9 bases are shared with TRBD1. This CDR3 is 17 amino acids long. Germline trimming cut 3 bases from V and 2 bases from J; bases unmatched to any gene: 11. The germline gives CDR1 MDHEN, CDR2 SYDVKM. CDR3: CASSFLGRQGVAYEQYF. The CDR3 nucleotides read TGTGCCAGCAGTTTTCTGGGGCGACAGGGGGTTGCCTACGAGCAGTACTTC.

This chain links TRBV10-3 with TRBJ1-4; the D gene is possibly TRBD1 (5 bases). Germline CDR1 ENHRY, CDR2 SYGVKD. Trimming took 4 bases from V and 4 from J, leaving 13 bases between them. The CDR3 sequence is 15 residues long. CDR3 nucleotides: TGTGCCATCAGTGCATCAGGGTTGAGTAATGAAAAACTGTTTTTT. Translating it yields CAISASGLSNEKLFF.

The rearrangement links TRBV7-9 to TRBJ1-6, with D possibly being TRBD1 (5 bases). This CDR3 has 14 residues. In germline, CDR1 is SEHNR, CDR2 FQNEAQ (reference sequence). V lost 2 bases, J lost 7 bases, and 9 bases lay in between. CDR3 residues: CASSLNTGNSPLHF. CDR3 bases: TGTGCCAGCAGCTTAAACACAGGCAATTCACCCCTCCACTTT.

This clone was observed once. Other DNA sequences in the sample encode the same CDR3. The chain has TRBV10-1 and TRBJ1-1; 9 bases align to TRBD1. Losses at the gene ends were 2 bases for V and 4 bases for J; bases not matched to a gene: 2. Germline V gene sequence: CDR1 WNHNN, CDR2 SYGVQD (reference sequence). The CDR3 runs 14 residues. Written as DNA, the CDR3 is TGCGCCAGCAGTGAGGGACAGGGGTCCACTGAAGCTTTCTTT. Its protein is CASSEGQGSTEAFF.

The rearrangement links TRBV6-5 to TRBJ1-2; 9 bases line up with TRBD1. The CDR3 runs to 14 residues. CDR1 and CDR2 from the germline V gene are MNHEY and SVGAGI. The V and J ends lost 4 bases and 5 bases, in that order; junction bases with no gene match: 5. CDR3 coding DNA: TGTGCCAGCAGTTTCCTCGACAGGGGGTATGGCTACACCTTC. Its translation is CASSFLDRGYGYTF.